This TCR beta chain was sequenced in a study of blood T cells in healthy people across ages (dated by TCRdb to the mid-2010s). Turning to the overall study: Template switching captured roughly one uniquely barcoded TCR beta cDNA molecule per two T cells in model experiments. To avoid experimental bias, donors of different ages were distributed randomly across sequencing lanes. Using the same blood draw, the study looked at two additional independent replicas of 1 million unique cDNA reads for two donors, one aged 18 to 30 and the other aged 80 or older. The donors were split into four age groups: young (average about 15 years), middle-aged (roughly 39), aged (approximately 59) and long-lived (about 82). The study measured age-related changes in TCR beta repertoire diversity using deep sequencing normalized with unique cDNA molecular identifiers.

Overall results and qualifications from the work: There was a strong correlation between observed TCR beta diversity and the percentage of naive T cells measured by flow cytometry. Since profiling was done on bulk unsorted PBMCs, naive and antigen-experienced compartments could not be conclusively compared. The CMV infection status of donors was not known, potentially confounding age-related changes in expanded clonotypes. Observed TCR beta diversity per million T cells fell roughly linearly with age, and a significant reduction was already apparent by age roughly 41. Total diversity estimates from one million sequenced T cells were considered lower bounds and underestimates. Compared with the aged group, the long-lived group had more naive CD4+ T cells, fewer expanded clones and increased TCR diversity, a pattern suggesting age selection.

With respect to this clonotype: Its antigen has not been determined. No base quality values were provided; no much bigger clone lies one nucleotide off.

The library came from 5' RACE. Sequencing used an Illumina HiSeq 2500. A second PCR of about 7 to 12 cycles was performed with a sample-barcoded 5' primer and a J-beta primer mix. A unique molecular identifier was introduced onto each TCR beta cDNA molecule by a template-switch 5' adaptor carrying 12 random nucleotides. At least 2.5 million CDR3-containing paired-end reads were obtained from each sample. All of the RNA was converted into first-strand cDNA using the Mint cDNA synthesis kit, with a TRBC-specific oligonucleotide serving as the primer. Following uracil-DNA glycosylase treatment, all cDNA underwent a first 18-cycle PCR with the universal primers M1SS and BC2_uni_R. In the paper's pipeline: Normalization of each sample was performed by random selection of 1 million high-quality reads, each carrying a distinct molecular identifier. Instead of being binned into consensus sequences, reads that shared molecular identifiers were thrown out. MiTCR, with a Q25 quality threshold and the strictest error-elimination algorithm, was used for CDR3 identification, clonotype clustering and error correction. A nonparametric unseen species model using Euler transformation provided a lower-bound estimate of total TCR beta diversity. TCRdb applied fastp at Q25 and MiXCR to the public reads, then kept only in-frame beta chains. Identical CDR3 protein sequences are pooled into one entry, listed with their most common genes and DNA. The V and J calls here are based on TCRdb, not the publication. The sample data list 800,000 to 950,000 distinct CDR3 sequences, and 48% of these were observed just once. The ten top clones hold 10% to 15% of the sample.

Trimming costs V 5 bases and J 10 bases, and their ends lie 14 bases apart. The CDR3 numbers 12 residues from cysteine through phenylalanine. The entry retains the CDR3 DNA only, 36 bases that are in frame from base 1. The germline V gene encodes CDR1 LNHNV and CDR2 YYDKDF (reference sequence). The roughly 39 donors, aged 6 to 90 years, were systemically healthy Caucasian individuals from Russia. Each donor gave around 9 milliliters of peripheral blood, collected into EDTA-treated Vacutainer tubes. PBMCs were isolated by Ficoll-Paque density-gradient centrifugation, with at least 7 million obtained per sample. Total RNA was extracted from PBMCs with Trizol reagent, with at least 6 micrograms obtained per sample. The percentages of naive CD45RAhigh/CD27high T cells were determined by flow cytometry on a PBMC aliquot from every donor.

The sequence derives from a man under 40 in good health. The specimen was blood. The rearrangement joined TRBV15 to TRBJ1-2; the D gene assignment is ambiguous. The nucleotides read TGTGCCACCAGCGATAGAGGAATTGACTACACCTTC. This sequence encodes CATSDRGIDYTF.